The entry that follows covers one TCR beta chain sequence. The antigen remains unidentified. A universal primer site came from template switching; cDNA carried unique molecular identifiers. TCRdb processed the 5' RACE reads anew with MiXCR; each CDR3 protein has one entry. The sample has 600,000 to 700,000 distinct CDR3 sequences, less than 25% seen once; the top ten hold 4% to 5.5%. The CDR3 runs 15 residues. V was cut by 0 bases and J by 10 bases, with 18 bases left in between. Germline values: CDR1 LGHNA, CDR2 YSLEER. The data are from a study of identical twins. Study-level results: Memory repertoires lacked the insertion deficit that abundant cord blood beta clonotypes showed.

This same sample was also taken into another study, of T cells expressing NK-cell markers. That study adds: According to the study, TCR beta repertoires originated from sorted CD3+CD56+NKG2C+, CD3+CD56+NKG2C- and CD3+CD56-NKG2C+ T cells. The CD3+CD56-NKG2C+ fraction was also led by these clonotypes in several donors.

This TCR was sampled from a young woman in good health. The sample taken for sequencing was PBMCs. The chain employs TRBV4-3 and TRBJ1-1; D is uncertain. DNA for the CDR3: TGCGCCAGCAGCCAAGATCCCAAACCGGGTCTGGGAGCTTTCTTT. This sequence encodes CASSQDPKPGLGAFF.